The sample holds one count of the clone carrying this TCR beta chain. This sample was included in a study of cytomegalovirus exposure and HLA in healthy donors. Primers included in the PCR were 60 Vbeta and 13 Jbeta primers. The data were produced by immunoSEQ multiplex PCR, yet TCRdb's version contains in-frame clones alone and is incomplete. This table holds about 160,000 clones, roughly 82% found once. The source material was PBMCs. This clonotype was sampled from a man aged 45-60 years in good health and CMV-seropositive.

CDR3 region: CASSTRDRGYLEKLFF. In nucleotides, the CDR3 is TGTGCCAGCAGCACGAGAGACAGGGGCTATCTTGAAAAACTGTTTTTT. The J gene is TRBJ1-4, the V gene TRBV7-9, with 8 bases fitting TRBD1. With 5 bases clipped from V and 7 bases from J, the junction kept 12 bases outside the gene matches. This CDR3 is 16 amino acids long. The V gene's germline CDR1 is SEHNR and CDR2 FQNEAQ (reference sequence).